This T cell receptor (beta chain) was sequenced during a study of T cells in localized non-small cell lung cancer (dated by TCRdb to between 2020 and 2021). Study-level background: The study analyzed T cell repertoires of hundreds of early-stage NSCLC patients, comparing tumors and uninvolved tumor-adjacent lungs. The cohort comprised approximately 240 treatment-naïve NSCLC patients with resected, localized lung tumors. NSCLC patients had a mean age of approximately 66 years, and 129 were male and about 110 female.

The immunoSEQ Assay was used to sequence TCR beta CDR3 regions from DNA. Regarding the original processing steps: To compute T cell density, TCR beta template counts were normalized to usable DNA, which was estimated by amplifying housekeeping genes. The preseqR package was used to estimate richness by extrapolating to 400,000 templates for PBMC samples and to 120,000 templates for tissue samples. Clonality was taken to be one minus Pielou's evenness. Tissue-enriched TCRs were identified through differential abundance testing performed on productive amino-acid clonotypes, with a minimum total count of 5 and an alpha of 0.1. The Jaccard Index and the Morisita Overlap Index were used to quantify repertoire overlap between compartments. TCR beta CDR3s were clustered by GLIPH together with public tetramer-defined viral CDR3s, and at least three viral sequences plus V-gene enrichment were required for viral motifs. As stored in TCRdb, this immuneACCESS dataset retains in-frame rearrangements with V and J assigned. A fraction of the clones does not appear; measured against another copy, unresolved V genes explain less than half of the discrepancy, and the remainder lacks a known reason. V, J and clone size derive from that table, while D and trimming were established from the DNA sequence. In this sample the table shows around 19,000 clones, about 86% of which occur a single time. The ten largest clonotypes hold roughly 34% of the sample.

At diagnosis, tumor, uninvolved tumor-adjacent lung and peripheral blood were collected and then preserved as a mix of FFPE and fresh-frozen material. For TCR repertoire profiling, the blood samples were analyzed as peripheral blood mononuclear cells. Via the germline V gene, CDR1 is SGHRS and CDR2 YFSETQ. Including the terminal cysteine and phenylalanine, the CDR3 comprises 13 residues. CDR3 DNA is the only sequence kept; it has 39 bases, read in frame from the first base. Trimming takes 5 bases from V and 5 bases from J, and the germline ends sit 13 bases apart. For this clone: No cognate antigen has been identified for it. Base qualities are not recorded, but no much larger clone differs from it by a single base.

What the authors observed across the whole study: A median of approximately 50 of the top 100 tumor clones turned up in the paired uninvolved adjacent lung, and about 28 of those clones also ranked among the top 100 of that same adjacent lung. Higher T cell density in blood was associated with longer overall survival, whereas higher clonality in adjacent lung was associated with shorter survival. Uninvolved tumor-adjacent lung showed the highest T cell clonality, higher than tumor, which suggests more focused antigenic responses in the uninvolved tumor-adjacent lung. Because of the exploratory design, TCR variables were selected using unadjusted p-values without false-discovery rate correction. Because multi-region tumor sequencing was not performed, intratumor heterogeneity could not be ruled out.

Sequencing was performed on peripheral blood, taken before any cancer treatment. The chain uses TRBV5-1 and TRBJ1-1; TRBD1 is perhaps the D gene, given 5 matching bases. This sequence was found in a male donor at least 60 years old with stage III lung adenocarcinoma. The DNA reads TGCGCCAGCAGTTTTCAGGGAGGGACTGAAGCTTTCTTT. Its amino acids are CASSFQGGTEAFF.